This T cell receptor beta chain was identified in a study of control samples from healthy donors and cancer patients. Profiled with immunoSEQ multiplex PCR; TCRdb holds only in-frame clones, not every one. The table includes fewer than 300,000 clones, more than 65% detected once. Per the germline V gene, CDR1 is SGHRS and CDR2 is YFSETQ. V lost 4 bases to trimming and J lost 4 bases; unmatched junction nucleotides: 8. This CDR3 spans 15 amino acids. Source material: PBMCs. The J gene is TRBJ1-1, the V gene TRBV5-1, with 9 bases lining up with TRBD1. The clonotype was recovered from a woman aged 55-70 years with lung cancer. The CDR3 DNA reads as TGCGCCAGCAGCGGAGGGACAGGGTGGAGCACTGAAGCTTTCTTT. Protein sequence: CASSGGTGWSTEAFF.